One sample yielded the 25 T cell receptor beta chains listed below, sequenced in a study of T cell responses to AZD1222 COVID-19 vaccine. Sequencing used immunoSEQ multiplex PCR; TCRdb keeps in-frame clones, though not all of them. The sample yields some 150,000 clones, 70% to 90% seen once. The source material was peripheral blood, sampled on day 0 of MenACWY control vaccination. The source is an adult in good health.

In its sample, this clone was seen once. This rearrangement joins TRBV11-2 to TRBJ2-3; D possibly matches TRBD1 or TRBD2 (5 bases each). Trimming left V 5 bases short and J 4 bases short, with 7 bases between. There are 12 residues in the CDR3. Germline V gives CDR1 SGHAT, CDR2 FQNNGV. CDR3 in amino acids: CASSRDADTQYF. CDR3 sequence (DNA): TGTGCCAGCAGCCGGGACGCAGATACGCAGTATTTT.

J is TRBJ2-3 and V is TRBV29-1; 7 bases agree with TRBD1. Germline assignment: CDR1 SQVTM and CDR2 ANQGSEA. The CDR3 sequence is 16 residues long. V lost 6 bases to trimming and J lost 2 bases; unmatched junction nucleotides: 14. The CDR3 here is CSVSPGQRENTDTQYF. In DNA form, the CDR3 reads TGCAGCGTGTCACCGGGACAGAGGGAGAACACAGATACGCAGTATTTT.

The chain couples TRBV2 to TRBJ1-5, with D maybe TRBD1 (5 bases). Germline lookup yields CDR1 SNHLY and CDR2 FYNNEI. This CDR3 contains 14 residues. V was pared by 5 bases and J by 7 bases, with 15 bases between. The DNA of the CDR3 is TGTGCCAGCAGTAGGGACTCTCTGGTACAGCCCCAGCATTTT. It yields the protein CASSRDSLVQPQHF.

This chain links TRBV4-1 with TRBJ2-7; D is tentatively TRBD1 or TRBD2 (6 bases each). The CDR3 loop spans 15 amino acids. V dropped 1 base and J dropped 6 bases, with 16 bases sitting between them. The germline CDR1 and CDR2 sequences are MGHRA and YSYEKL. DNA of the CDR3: TGCGCCAGCAGCCAAGTGGATAGGGGGGAAAGCGAGCAGTACTTC. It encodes CASSQVDRGESEQYF.

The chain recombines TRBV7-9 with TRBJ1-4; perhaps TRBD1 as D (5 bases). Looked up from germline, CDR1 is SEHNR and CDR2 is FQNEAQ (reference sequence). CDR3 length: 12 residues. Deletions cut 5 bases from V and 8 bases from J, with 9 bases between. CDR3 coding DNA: TGTGCCAGCAGCGTACGACAGGAAAAACTGTTTTTT. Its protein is CASSVRQEKLFF.

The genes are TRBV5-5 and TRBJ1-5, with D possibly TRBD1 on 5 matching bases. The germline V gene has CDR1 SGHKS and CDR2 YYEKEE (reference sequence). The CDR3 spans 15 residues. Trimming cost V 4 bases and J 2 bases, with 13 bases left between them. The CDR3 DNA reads TGTGCCAGCAGCCATACGGGGACCGGCAATCAGCCCCAGCATTTT. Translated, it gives CASSHTGTGNQPQHF.

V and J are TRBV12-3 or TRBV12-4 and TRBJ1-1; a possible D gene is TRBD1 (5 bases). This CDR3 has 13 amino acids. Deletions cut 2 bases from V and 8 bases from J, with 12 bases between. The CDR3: CASSLFQGLEAFF. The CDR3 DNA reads TGTGCCAGCAGTTTATTTCAGGGCCTCGAAGCTTTCTTT.

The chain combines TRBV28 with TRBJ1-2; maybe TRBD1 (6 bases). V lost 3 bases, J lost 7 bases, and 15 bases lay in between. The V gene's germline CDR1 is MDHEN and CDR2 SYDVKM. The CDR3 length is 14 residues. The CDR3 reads CASSLGAGGGGYTF. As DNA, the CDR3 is TGTGCCAGCAGTTTGGGTGCCGGGGGCGGTGGCTACACCTTC.

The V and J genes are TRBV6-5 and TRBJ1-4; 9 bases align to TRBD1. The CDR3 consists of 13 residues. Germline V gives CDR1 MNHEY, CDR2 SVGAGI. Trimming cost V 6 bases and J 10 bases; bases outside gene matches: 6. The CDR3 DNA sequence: TGTGCCAGCAGCCGGGACAGGGTGCGAAAACTGTTTTTT. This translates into CASSRDRVRKLFF.

CDR3 loop: CASSPGQGNNEKLFF. In DNA, the CDR3 is TGTGCCAGCTCACCGGGACAAGGGAATAATGAAAAACTGTTTTTT. This chain connects TRBV18 to TRBJ1-4; D perhaps matches TRBD1 (6 bases). Germline V CDR1 and CDR2: KGHSH, LQKENI. CDR3 length equals 15 residues. V lost 3 bases and J lost 4, with 12 bases in between.

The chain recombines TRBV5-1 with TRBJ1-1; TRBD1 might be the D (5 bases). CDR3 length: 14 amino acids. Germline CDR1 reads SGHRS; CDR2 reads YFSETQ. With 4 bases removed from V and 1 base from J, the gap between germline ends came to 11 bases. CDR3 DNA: TGCGCCAGCAGCGAGGGACCTACGAACACTGAAGCTTTCTTT. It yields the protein CASSEGPTNTEAFF.

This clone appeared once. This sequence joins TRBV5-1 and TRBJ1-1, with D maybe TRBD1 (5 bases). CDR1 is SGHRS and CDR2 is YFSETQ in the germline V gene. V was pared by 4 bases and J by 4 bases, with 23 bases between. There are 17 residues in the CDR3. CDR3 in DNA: TGCGCCAGCAGCCCACGGTGGGGGGAACCACCGGGCACTGAAGCTTTCTTT. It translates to CASSPRWGEPPGTEAFF.

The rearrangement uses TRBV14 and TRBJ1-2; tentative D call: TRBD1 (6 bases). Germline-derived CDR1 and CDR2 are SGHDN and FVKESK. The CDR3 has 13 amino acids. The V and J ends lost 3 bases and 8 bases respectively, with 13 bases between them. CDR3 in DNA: TGTGCCAGCAGCCACTTCCCAGGGGAGGGCTACACCTTC. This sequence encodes CASSHFPGEGYTF.

The CDR3 sequence: CASSQDPAANYGYTF. The CDR3, as DNA: TGTGCCAGCAGCCAAGATCCCGCAGCTAACTATGGCTACACCTTC. This rearrangement joins TRBV4-2 to TRBJ1-2; D call uncertain. The CDR3 is 15 amino acids. CDR1 LGHNA and CDR2 YNFKEQ come from the germline V gene. V lost 0 bases and J 0 bases, leaving 8 bases between the germline ends.

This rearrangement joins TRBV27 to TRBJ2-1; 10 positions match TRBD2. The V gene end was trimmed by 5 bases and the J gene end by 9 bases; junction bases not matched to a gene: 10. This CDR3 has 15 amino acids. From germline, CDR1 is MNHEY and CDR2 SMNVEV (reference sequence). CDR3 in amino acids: CASSLLAGVGSEQFF. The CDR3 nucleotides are TGTGCCAGCAGTCTCCTAGCGGGAGTTGGGAGTGAGCAGTTCTTC.

The CDR3 sequence: CASSGSGTGGWIYTF. The CDR3 DNA is TGTGCCAGCAGTGGTTCCGGGACAGGGGGCTGGATCTACACCTTC. The rearrangement links TRBV28 to TRBJ1-2, with 12 bases identical to TRBD1. Trimming cost V 5 bases and J 10 bases; bases outside gene matches: 11. The CDR3 spans 15 residues. The V gene's germline CDR1 is MDHEN and CDR2 SYDVKM.

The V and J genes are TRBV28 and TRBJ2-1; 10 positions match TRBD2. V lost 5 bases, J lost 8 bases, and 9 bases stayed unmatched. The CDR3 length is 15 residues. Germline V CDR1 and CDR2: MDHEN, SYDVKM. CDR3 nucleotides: TGTGCCAGCAGTCCACCCCTAGCGGGGGTCCATGAGCAGTTCTTC. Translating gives CASSPPLAGVHEQFF.

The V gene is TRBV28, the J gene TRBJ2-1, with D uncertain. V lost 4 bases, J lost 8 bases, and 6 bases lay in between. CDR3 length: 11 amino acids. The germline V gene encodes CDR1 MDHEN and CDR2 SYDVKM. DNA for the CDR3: TGTGCCAGCAGTTCGGCTTATGAGCAGTTCTTC. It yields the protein CASSSAYEQFF.

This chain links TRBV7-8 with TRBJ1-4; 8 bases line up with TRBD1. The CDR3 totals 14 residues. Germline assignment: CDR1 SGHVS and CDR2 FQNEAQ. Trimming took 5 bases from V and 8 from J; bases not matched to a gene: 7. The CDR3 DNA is TGTGCCAGCAGCCCGGGACAGGCAACCGAAAAACTGTTTTTT. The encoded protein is CASSPGQATEKLFF.

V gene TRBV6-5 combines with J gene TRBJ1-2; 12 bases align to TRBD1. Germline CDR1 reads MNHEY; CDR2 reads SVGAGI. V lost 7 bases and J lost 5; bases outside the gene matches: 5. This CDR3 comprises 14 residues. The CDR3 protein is CASNPGQGAYGYTF. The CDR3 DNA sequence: TGTGCCAGCAACCCGGGACAGGGGGCTTATGGCTACACCTTC.

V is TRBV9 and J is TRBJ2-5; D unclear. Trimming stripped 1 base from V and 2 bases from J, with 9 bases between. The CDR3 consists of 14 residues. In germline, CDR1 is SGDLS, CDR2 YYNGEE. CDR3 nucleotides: TGTGCCAGCAGCGTATCTCCCCAACAAGAGACCCAGTACTTC. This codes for CASSVSPQQETQYF.

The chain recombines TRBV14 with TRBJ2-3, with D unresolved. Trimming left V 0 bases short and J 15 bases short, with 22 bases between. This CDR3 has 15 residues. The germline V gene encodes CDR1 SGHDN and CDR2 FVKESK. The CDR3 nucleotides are TGTGCCAGCAGCCAAGATTTACAGACTCACCCATTCCCTTATTTT. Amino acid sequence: CASSQDLQTHPFPYF.

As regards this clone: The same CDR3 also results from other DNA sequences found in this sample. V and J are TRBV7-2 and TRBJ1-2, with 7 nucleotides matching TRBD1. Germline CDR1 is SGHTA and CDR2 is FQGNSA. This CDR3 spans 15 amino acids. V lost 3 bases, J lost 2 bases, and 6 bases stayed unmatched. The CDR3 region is CASSFDRASNYGYTF. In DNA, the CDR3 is TGTGCCAGCAGCTTCGACAGGGCGTCGAACTATGGCTACACCTTC.

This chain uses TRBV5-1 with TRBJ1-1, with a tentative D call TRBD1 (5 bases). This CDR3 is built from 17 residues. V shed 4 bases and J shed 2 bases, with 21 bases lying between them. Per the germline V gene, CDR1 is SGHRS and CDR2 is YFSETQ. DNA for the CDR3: TGCGCCAGCAGCGCTGGGGGGGTCGGTGGGTCCAACACTGAAGCTTTCTTT. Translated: CASSAGGVGGSNTEAFF. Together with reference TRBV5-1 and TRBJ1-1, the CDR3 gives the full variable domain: KAGVTQTPRYLIKTRGQQVTLSCSPISGHRSVSWYQQTPGQGLQFLFEYFSETQRNKGNFPGRFSGRQFSNSRSEMNVSTLELGDSALYLCASSAGGVGGSNTEAFFGQGTRLTVV.

This CDR3 is CASSSTDAGQGVFYVQYF. CDR3 coding DNA: TGTGCCAGCAGTTCGACTGATGCCGGACAGGGGGTATTTTATGTTCAGTACTTC. The rearrangement links TRBV28 to TRBJ2-4, with 10 nucleotides matching TRBD1. Germline values: CDR1 MDHEN, CDR2 SYDVKM. V was pared by 4 bases and J by 11 bases, with 20 bases of the junction left unmatched. CDR3 size: 18 residues. The full variable domain, rest sourced from reference TRBV28 and TRBJ2-4, is DVKVTQSSRYLVKRTGEKVFLECVQDMDHENMFWYRQDPGLGLRLIYFSYDVKMKEKGDIPEGYSVSREKKERFSLILESASTNQTSMYLCASSSTDAGQGVFYVQYFGAGTRLSVL.